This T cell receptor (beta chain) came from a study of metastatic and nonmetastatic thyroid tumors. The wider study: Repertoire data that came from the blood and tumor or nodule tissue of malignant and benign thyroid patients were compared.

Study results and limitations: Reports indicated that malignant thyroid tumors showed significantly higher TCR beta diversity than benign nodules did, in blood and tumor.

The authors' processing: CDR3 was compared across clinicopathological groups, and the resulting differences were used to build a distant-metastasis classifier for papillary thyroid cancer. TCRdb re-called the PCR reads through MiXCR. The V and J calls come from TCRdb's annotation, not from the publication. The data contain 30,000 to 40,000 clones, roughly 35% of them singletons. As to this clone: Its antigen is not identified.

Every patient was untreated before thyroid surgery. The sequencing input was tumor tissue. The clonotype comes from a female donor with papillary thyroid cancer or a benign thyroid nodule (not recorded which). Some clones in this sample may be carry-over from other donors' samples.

The CDR3 bases are TGTGCCAGCAGTGAACTAGACAGGAGCTCCTACGAGCAGTACTTC. The encoded protein is CASSELDRSSYEQYF. The J gene is TRBJ2-7, the V gene TRBV6-1; D is possibly TRBD1 (6 bases). V lost 2 bases to trimming and J lost 0 bases, with 11 bases between them. This CDR3 comprises 15 residues. The germline gives CDR1 MNHNS, CDR2 SASEGT.